These 5 T cell receptor beta chains originate from one sample sequenced in a study of cytomegalovirus exposure and HLA in healthy donors. In the PCR, 60 Vbeta and 13 Jbeta primers were used. Here immunoSEQ multiplex PCR was the method, and the copy in TCRdb shows in-frame clones only, minus some. The repertoire has 110,000 to 150,000 clones, 60% to 80% of them found once; the top ten carry 4.5% to 6%. Sequencing was carried out using PBMCs. The receptors were gathered from a male donor in good health and CMV-seronegative.

In its sample, this clone was seen once. This chain connects TRBV30 to TRBJ2-3; D is unclear. Trimming shortened V by 0 bases and J by 5 bases, and 9 bases separated the two germline ends. The CDR3 length is 13 residues. CDR1 is GTSNPN and CDR2 is SVGIG in the germline V gene (reference sequence). This CDR3 reads CAWSVSGLDTQYF. The CDR3 DNA sequence: TGTGCCTGGAGTGTATCAGGCTTAGATACGCAGTATTTT.

This clone showed up just a few times. CDR3 coding DNA: TGTGCCAGCAAAGAGACAGGGAGCAATCAGCCCCAGCATTTT. Translating it yields CASKETGSNQPQHF. The chain links TRBV6-1 to TRBJ1-5; 7 positions agree with TRBD1. J was trimmed by 1 base and V by 7 bases; bases with no gene match: 4. This CDR3 has 14 residues. The V gene's germline CDR1 is MNHNS and CDR2 SASEGT.

This rearrangement joins TRBV7-9 to TRBJ2-3; 7 nucleotides agree with TRBD2. The J segment lost 2 bases and the V segment lost 4 bases, leaving 12 bases of the junction unmatched. CDR3 length: 17 residues. Germline CDR1 is SEHNR and CDR2 is FQNEAQ (reference sequence). The CDR3: CASSYRGPGLNTDTQYF. CDR3 in DNA: TGTGCCAGCAGCTACCGCGGACCGGGACTAAACACAGATACGCAGTATTTT.

Turning to this clone: A read error may account for a junction end that differs from germline. The chain links TRBV4-3 to TRBJ1-3; 10 nucleotides align to TRBD1. Germline V lookup: CDR1 LGHNA, CDR2 YSLEER. The CDR3 runs 14 residues. Here the CDR3 DNA reads TGCGCCGGCAGCCCGACGATGGGGACAGGGGAGACGTATTTT. This encodes CAGSPTMGTGETYF.

The chain recombines TRBV6-6 with TRBJ1-6, with D tentatively TRBD1 (6 bases). The CDR3 contains 12 residues. With 5 bases removed from V and 8 bases from J, the gap between germline ends came to 7 bases. Germline V lookup: CDR1 MNHNY, CDR2 SVGAGI (reference sequence). In DNA form, the CDR3 reads TGTGCCAGCAGTACAGGGTATTCACCCCTCCACTTT. Its translation is CASSTGYSPLHF.